This T cell receptor beta chain was obtained from a study of blood T cell repertoires in COVID-19. Study at large: Whether acute or convalescent, the COVID-19 samples came from the United States, Italy and Spain. PBMCs, B-cell-depleted T cells, or T cells were the source of the cDNA or gDNA that made up the material.

This CDR3 is built from 13 residues. With 10 bases clipped from V and 6 bases from J, the junction kept 9 bases outside the gene matches. The germline gives CDR1 SNHLY, CDR2 FYNNEI. Authors' data handling: Estimates of nucleated cell counts were drawn from the amplification of reference gene primers. Repertoires were generated with immunoSEQ multiplex PCR, while TCRdb's copy carries only in-frame clones and drops some. That table furnishes V, J and clone size, whereas the DNA furnished D and trimming. The sample consists of approximately 120,000 clones, about 84% of them appearing once. The TCR comes from a human donor in a cohort sampled during active COVID-19. The J gene is TRBJ1-1, the V gene TRBV2; 9 nucleotides align to TRBD1. The specimen sequenced was peripheral blood. Written as DNA, the CDR3 is TGTGCCACTGGACAGGGGCGGATCGCTGAAGCTTTCTTT. Its protein is CATGQGRIAEAFF.